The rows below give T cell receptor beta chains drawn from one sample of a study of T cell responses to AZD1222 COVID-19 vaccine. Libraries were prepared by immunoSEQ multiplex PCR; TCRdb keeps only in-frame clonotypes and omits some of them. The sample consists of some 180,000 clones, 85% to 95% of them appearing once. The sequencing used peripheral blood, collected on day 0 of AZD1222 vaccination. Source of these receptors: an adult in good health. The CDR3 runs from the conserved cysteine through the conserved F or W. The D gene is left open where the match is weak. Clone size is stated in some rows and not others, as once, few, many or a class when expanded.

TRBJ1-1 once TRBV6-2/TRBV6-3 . TGTGCCAGCAGTTCCTACAGCGGTACGAACACTGAAGCTTTCTTT CASSSYSGTNTEAFF
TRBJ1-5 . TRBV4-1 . TGCGCCAGCAGCCCTGGGCCTCGCGGCAATCAGCCCCAGCATTTT CASSPGPRGNQPQHF
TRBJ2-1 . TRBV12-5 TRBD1 TGTGCTAGTGGAGTGGGACAGGGACGAAGCTCCTACAATGAGCAGTTCTTC CASGVGQGRSSYNEQFF
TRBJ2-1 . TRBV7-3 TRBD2 TGTGCCAGCAGCTTAACTCGTAGCGGGGGGGCAAATGAGCAGTTCTTC CASSLTRSGGANEQFF
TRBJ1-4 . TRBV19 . TGTGCCAGTCGCCCCAGAGCAACTAATGAAAAACTGTTTTTT CASRPRATNEKLFF
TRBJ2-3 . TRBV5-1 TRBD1 TGCGCCAGCAGACCCGGGACAGACACAGATACGCAGTATTTT CASRPGTDTDTQYF
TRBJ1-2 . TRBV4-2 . TGTGCCAGCAGCCAACAACGGACGCGGGAAGGCTACACCTTC CASSQQRTREGYTF
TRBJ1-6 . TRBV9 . TGTGCCAGCAGCGTAGGCGGGGCTAGGGAATCACCCCTCCACTTT CASSVGGARESPLHF
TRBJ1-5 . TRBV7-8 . TGTGCCAGCAGCGGGGGGGTTAGCAATCAGCCCCAGCATTTT CASSGGVSNQPQHF
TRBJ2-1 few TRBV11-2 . TGTGCCAGCAGACCCACCCAGCGCAGCTCCTACAATGAGCAGTTCTTC CASRPTQRSSYNEQFF
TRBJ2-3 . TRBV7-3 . TGTGCCTCATGGTGGCAGGAGAGCACAGATACGCAGTATTTT CASWWQESTDTQYF
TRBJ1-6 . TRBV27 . TGTGCCAGCAGCTCGAGCTCCTATAATTCACCCCTCCACTTT CASSSSSYNSPLHF
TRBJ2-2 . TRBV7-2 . TGTGCCAGCAGTTCCAAGGTCACCGAGGAGCTGTTTTTT CASSSKVTEELFF
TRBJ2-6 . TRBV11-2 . TGTGCCAGCAGCTTGTACGAATTGGGCTCTGGGGCCAACGTCCTGACTTTC CASSLYELGSGANVLTF
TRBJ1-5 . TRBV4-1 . TGCGCCAGCAGCCAAGATCCGAGGGGACAGCCCCAGCATTTT CASSQDPRGQPQHF
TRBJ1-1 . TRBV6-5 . TGTGCCAGCAGCCGCGAGGGAGGCACTGAAGCTTTCTTT CASSREGGTEAFF
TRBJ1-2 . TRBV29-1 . TGCAGCGTCCGGAGCAGGGGCTACACCTTC CSVRSRGYTF
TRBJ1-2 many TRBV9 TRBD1 TGTGCCAGCAGCGTAAGGGACAGCAACTTCTATGGCTACACCTTC CASSVRDSNFYGYTF
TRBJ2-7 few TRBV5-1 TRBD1 TGCGCCAGCAGCCCAGGGACAGGGGGACCCTACGAGCAGTACTTC CASSPGTGGPYEQYF
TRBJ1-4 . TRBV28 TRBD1 TGTGCCAGCAGTCCCCCGGGACAGGGACATGAAAAACTGTTTTTT CASSPPGQGHEKLFF
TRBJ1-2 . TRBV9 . TGTGCCAGCAGCCCCCGGGGAGGTGATGGCTACACCTTC CASSPRGGDGYTF
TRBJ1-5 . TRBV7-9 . TGTGCCAGCAGCTCGGACGGTGGCCAGCCCCAGCATTTT CASSSDGGQPQHF
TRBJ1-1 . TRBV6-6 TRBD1 TGTGCCAGCAGGAACAGGGGAGGGAACACTGAAGCTTTCTTT CASRNRGGNTEAFF
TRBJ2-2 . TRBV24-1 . TGTGCCACCAGTGACCCTCCTAACACCGGGGAGCTGTTTTTT CATSDPPNTGELFF
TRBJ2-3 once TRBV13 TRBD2 TGTGCCAGCAGCTTAGGCCTTCCCCAGCGGGGAATGGAAGATACGCAGTATTTT CASSLGLPQRGMEDTQYF
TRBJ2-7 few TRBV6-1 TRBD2 TGTGCCAGCAGTGAACAACTAGCGGGAGGGTACGAGCAGTACTTC CASSEQLAGGYEQYF
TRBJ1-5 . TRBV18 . TGTGCCAGCTCACCCGCTGAGGAGCAGCCCCAGCATTTT CASSPAEEQPQHF
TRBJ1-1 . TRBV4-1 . TGCGCCAGCAGCCAAGTCTCCCCCTACATGAACACTGAAGCTTTCTTT CASSQVSPYMNTEAFF
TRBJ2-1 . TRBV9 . TGTGCCAGCAGCGTAGCGTTAGCTATACATGAGCAGTTCTTC CASSVALAIHEQFF
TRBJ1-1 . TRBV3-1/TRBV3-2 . TGTGCCAGCAGCCAAGGGGGTGGTGGGGACACTGAAGCTTTCTTT CASSQGGGGDTEAFF
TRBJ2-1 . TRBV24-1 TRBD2 TGTGCCACCAGTGACCCACTAGCGGGGGTTTACAATGAGCAGTTCTTC CATSDPLAGVYNEQFF
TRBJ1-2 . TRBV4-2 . TGTGCCAGCAGCCAAGTGGCATTTTATGGCTACACCTTC CASSQVAFYGYTF
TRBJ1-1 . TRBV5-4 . TGTGCCAGCAGCGCAACCGGGACGGGGAACACTGAAGCTTTCTTT CASSATGTGNTEAFF
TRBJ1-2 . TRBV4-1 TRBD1 TGCGCCAGCAGCCCCGCCGGGACAGGGATCATGAGAGGTCATGGCTACACCTTC CASSPAGTGIMRGHGYTF
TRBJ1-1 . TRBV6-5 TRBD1 TGTGCCAGCAGGAGGACAGGGCTGACTGAAGCTTTCTTT CASRRTGLTEAFF
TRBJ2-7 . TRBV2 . TGTGCCAGCAACCAAGGGGCAAGGGAGGTGAACGAGCAGTACTTC CASNQGAREVNEQYF
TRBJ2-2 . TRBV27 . TGTGCCACCGGGGACAATTACCGATTCGGGGAGCTGTTTTTT CATGDNYRFGELFF
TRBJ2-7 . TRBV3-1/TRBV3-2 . TGTGCCAGCAGCCAAACTACAGCATCCTACGAGCAGTACTTC CASSQTTASYEQYF
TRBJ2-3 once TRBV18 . TGTGCCAGCTCACTCCCTTCTTCGGGACATGAAACAGATACGCAGTATTTT CASSLPSSGHETDTQYF
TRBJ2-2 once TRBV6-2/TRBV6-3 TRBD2 TGTGCCAGCAGTTACTCGGCTAGCGGGGGGAAAGGCACCGGGGAGCTGTTTTTT CASSYSASGGKGTGELFF
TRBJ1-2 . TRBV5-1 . TGCGCCAGCAGCCCCTTGGACGGAACTAACTATGGCTACACCTTC CASSPLDGTNYGYTF
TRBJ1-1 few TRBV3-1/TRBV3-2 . TGTGCCAGCAGCCAAGGTGGCAGCAACACTGAAGCTTTCTTT CASSQGGSNTEAFF
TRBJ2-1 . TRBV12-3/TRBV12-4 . TGTGCCAGCAGTTCAGGGGAGCAGTTCTTC CASSSGEQFF
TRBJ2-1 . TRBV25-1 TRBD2 TGTGCCAGCAGTGAAACTAGCGGGAGTCCTCCGTTCTTC CASSETSGSPPFF
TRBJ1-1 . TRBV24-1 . TGTGCCACCAGTGAACCGGGGGACACTGAAGCTTTCTTT CATSEPGDTEAFF
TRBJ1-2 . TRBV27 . TGTGCCAGCAGTGACAGGCTTGGCTATGGCTACACCTTC CASSDRLGYGYTF
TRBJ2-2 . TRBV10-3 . TGTGCCATCAGTTCCGTAGGGGCGGACACCGGGGAGCTGTTTTTT CAISSVGADTGELFF
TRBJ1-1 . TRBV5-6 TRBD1 TGTGCCAGCAGCTGGGATTGGGCAGGGGGCGGCACTGAAGCTTTCTTT CASSWDWAGGGTEAFF
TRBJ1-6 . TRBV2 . TGTGCCAGCACCCCCGGACTCGCGCCCCTCCACTTT CASTPGLAPLHF
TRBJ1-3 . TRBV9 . TGTGCCAGCAGCGTAATGGGCTCTGGAAACACCATATATTTT CASSVMGSGNTIYF
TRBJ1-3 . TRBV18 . TGTGCCAGCTCACCACCGGTGTCAGGGGCTGGAAACACCATATATTTT CASSPPVSGAGNTIYF
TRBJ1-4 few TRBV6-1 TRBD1 TGTGCCAGCAGTGCCCAACTGGGGGGGACAGGGGAGGAAAAACTGTTTTTT CASSAQLGGTGEEKLFF
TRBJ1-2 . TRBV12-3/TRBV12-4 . TGTGCCAGCAGTTCCTATGGCTACACCTTC CASSSYGYTF
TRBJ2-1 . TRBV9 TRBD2 TGTGCCAGCAGCTCTTACGTATTGACTAGCGGAAATGAGCAGTTCTTC CASSSYVLTSGNEQFF
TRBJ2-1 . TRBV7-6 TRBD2 TGTGCCAGCAGCGCACTAGCGGGGGCCTACAATGAGCAGTTCTTC CASSALAGAYNEQFF
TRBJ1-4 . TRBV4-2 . TGTGCCAGCAGTAGACGAGTTGCGACTAATGAAAAACTGTTTTTT CASSRRVATNEKLFF
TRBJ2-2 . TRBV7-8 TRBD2 TGTGCCAGCATCCGGGGGGAACCAACCGGGGAGCTGTTTTTT CASIRGEPTGELFF
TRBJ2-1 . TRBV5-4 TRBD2 TGTGCCAGCAGCTCGGGCGTGGCTAGCGGGAGGAATGAGCAGTTCTTC CASSSGVASGRNEQFF